This entry is about one T cell receptor (beta chain). Data came from immunoSEQ multiplex PCR; TCRdb stores just in-frame clones and leaves some out. Of more than 65,000 clones detected, around 96% appear once; the ten largest clones hold 1.1%. The data derive from a study of T cell changes during pregnancy in multiple sclerosis. The V gene's germline CDR1 is GTSNPN and CDR2 SVGIG (reference sequence). Trimming left V 0 bases short and J 6 bases short, with 11 bases between. The CDR3 consists of 13 residues. The rearrangement joins TRBV30 to TRBJ1-2; D gene unclear. The TCR originated in a female donor with multiple sclerosis, enrolled in a pregnancy study. Sequenced here: peripheral blood, sampled in the second trimester of pregnancy. The CDR3 region has the DNA TGTGCCTGGAGTGTCCAGGCCGGGGATGGCTACACCTTC. Translated, it gives CAWSVQAGDGYTF.